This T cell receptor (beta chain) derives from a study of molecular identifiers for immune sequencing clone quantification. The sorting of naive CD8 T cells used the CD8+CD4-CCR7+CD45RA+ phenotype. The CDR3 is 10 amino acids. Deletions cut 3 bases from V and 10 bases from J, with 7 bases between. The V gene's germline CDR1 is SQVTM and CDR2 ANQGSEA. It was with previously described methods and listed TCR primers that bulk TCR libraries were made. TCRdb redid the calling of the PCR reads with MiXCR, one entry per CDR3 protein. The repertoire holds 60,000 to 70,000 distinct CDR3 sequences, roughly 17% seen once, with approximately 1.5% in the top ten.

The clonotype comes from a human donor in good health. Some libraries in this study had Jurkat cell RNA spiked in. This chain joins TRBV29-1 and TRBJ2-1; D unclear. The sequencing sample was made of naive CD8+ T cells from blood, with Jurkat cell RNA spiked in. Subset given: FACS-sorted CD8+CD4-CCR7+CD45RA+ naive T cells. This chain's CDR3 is CSVDWQEQFF. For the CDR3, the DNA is TGCAGCGTTGACTGGCAGGAGCAGTTCTTC.